Below, 5 T cell receptor beta chains from the same sample are listed, as sequenced in a study of blood T cells in healthy people across ages. Sample-barcoded 5' priming and a J-beta primer mix drove a second PCR of about 7 to 11 cycles. MiXCR, applied by TCRdb to the 5' RACE reads, yields one record per CDR3 protein. The sample comprises approximately 1,000,000 distinct CDR3 sequences, 35% to 50% of which are singletons, and under 20% rests with the top ten. Sequenced sample: blood. The receptors were sampled from a woman between 55 and 75 years old in good health.

The chain is built from TRBV12-3 or TRBV12-4 and TRBJ2-5; TRBD2 might be the D (5 bases). This CDR3 has 16 residues. V lost 6 bases to trimming and J lost 9 bases, with 26 bases between them. DNA for the CDR3: TGTGCCAGCAGAGAAGGACTGACCTCGGTTATGAAGGCCCAGTACTTC. Its protein product is CASREGLTSVMKAQYF.

The chain uses TRBV20-1 and TRBJ2-7; TRBD1 matches 9 bases. CDR3 size: 13 residues. V trimming: 5 bases; J trimming: 4 bases; junction bases outside the gene matches: 6. In germline, CDR1 is DFQATT, CDR2 SNEGSKA (reference sequence). Here the CDR3 DNA reads TGCAGTGCTCTGGACAGGGGCGGTTACGAGCAGTACTTC. Amino acids: CSALDRGGYEQYF.

In this sample, this clonotype turned up a few times. This chain joins TRBV25-1 and TRBJ2-1; D possibly matches TRBD1 or TRBD2 (7 bases each). V was pared by 8 bases and J by 5 bases, with 16 bases between. Germline V CDR1 and CDR2: MGHDK, SYGVNS. This CDR3 comprises 14 residues. CDR3 sequence (DNA): TGTGCCAGCTCCAGGGGGGGACCAAACAATGAGCAGTTCTTC. Translated: CASSRGGPNNEQFF.

This clonotype was observed a handful of times. This chain links TRBV5-1 with TRBJ2-1; 10 bases fit TRBD1. Unmatched junction bases numbered 6, after V lost 4 bases and J lost 8 bases. The CDR3 has 14 amino acids. Germline-derived CDR1 and CDR2 are SGHRS and YFSETQ. CDR3 sequence: CASSLSGTGDEQFF. The CDR3 nucleotides read TGCGCCAGCAGCCTTTCCGGGACAGGGGATGAGCAGTTCTTC.

The chain employs TRBV27 and TRBJ2-5; D unclear. Trimming removed 7 bases from V and 7 bases from J, with 10 bases in between. This CDR3 is built from 11 residues. The germline V gene encodes CDR1 MNHEY and CDR2 SMNVEV (reference sequence). CDR3 in DNA: TGTGCCAGCACCCTGGGGTGGACCCAGTACTTC. As protein: CASTLGWTQYF.